This TCR beta chain was recovered during a study of shared clonotypes between healthy human individuals. Researchers partitioned CD4+ cells into CD45RA+ naive and CD45RA-negative memory subsets. V trimming: 5 bases; J trimming: 3 bases; junction bases outside the gene matches: 6. Per germline, CDR1 ENHRY and CDR2 SYGVKD. The CDR3 contains 16 residues. Regarding the study as a whole: The sole specimen, blood, was sampled, and tissue repertoires likely differ.

With regard to this clone: The antigen is undetermined.

Only in-frame clones appear in the TCRdb table, and some are missing; sequencing was by immunoSEQ multiplex PCR. The table lists over a million clones, 95% to 97% of them singletons. The TCR sequence derives from a man aged 25 to 45 in good health. The specimen sequenced was naive CD4+ T cells sorted from blood. Subset given: CD45RA+ positively selected. V usage is TRBV10-3 and J usage is TRBJ2-1; 11 bases agree with TRBD2. CDR3: CAISTLAGGYYNEQFF. CDR3 nucleotide sequence: TGTGCCATCAGTACTCTAGCGGGAGGTTACTACAATGAGCAGTTCTTC.